Below, 11 T cell receptor beta chains from the same sample are listed, as sequenced in a study of blood T cell repertoires in COVID-19. This table comes from immunoSEQ multiplex PCR, and its TCRdb copy is limited to in-frame clones, with some not included. The data show 200,000 to 250,000 clones, with just under 85% seen just once and around 6.4% held by the top ten. Sequencing used peripheral blood. All receptors derive from a woman aged 55 to 70 with active or convalescent COVID-19.

This clone was counted only a few times. V gene TRBV9 combines with J gene TRBJ1-2; perhaps TRBD1 as D (6 bases). CDR1 SGDLS and CDR2 YYNGEE come from the germline V gene. The V end lost 5 bases, the J end lost 6 bases, and 11 bases lay between the germline ends. The CDR3 consists of 12 residues. This CDR3 reads CASRSGDHGYTF. CDR3 in DNA: TGTGCCAGCAGGTCAGGGGACCATGGCTACACCTTC.

The genes are TRBV20-1 and TRBJ2-7; D may be TRBD1 (5 bases). Trimming took off 3 bases at V and 0 bases at J, with 15 bases between the two ends. Looked up from germline, CDR1 is DFQATT and CDR2 is SNEGSKA (reference sequence). The length of the CDR3 is 15 residues. CDR3: CSASSGRASSYEQYV. In DNA form, the CDR3 reads TGCAGTGCTAGTTCAGGCAGGGCAAGCTCCTACGAGCAGTACGTC.

A few counts support this clone. This chain joins TRBV19 and TRBJ2-2; 9 positions agree with TRBD1. V lost 4 bases and J lost 4; bases outside the gene matches: 1. Germline CDR1 LNHDA, CDR2 SQIVND (reference sequence). CDR3 length: 14 amino acids. Here the CDR3 reads CASSRGQGTGELFF. Written as DNA, the CDR3 is TGTGCCAGTAGTAGGGGACAGGGCACCGGGGAGCTGTTTTTT.

Notes on this clone: An end of the junction does not agree with germline; a read error may underlie this. This chain uses TRBV7-7 with TRBJ2-1, with D perhaps matching TRBD1 (6 bases). CDR3 length: 16 amino acids. Germline CDR1 is SSHAT and CDR2 is FNYEAQ (reference sequence). The CDR3 coding sequence is TGTGCTAGCAGCTTAGGGCCAGGGGAAGTTGAGAATGAGCAGTTCTTC. The encoded protein is CASSLGPGEVENEQFF.

This clone appeared once. V gene TRBV28 combines with J gene TRBJ1-4, with 7 bases identical to TRBD1. CDR1 MDHEN and CDR2 SYDVKM come from the germline V gene. This CDR3 contains 14 residues. V lost 6 bases to trimming and J lost 8 bases; unmatched junction nucleotides: 9. CDR3 residues: CASSLQGGWEKLFF. The DNA of the CDR3 is TGTGCCAGCAGCCTCCAAGGGGGCTGGGAAAAACTGTTTTTT. Full variable domain (remainder filled in from reference TRBV28 and TRBJ1-4): DVKVTQSSRYLVKRTGEKVFLECVQDMDHENMFWYRQDPGLGLRLIYFSYDVKMKEKGDIPEGYSVSREKKERFSLILESASTNQTSMYLCASSLQGGWEKLFFGSGTQLSVL.

V is TRBV2 and J is TRBJ2-5, with D perhaps matching TRBD2 (6 bases). Germline values: CDR1 SNHLY, CDR2 FYNNEI. V lost 7 bases and J lost 4, with 10 bases in between. The CDR3 extends over 12 amino acids. DNA of the CDR3: TGTGCCAGCAAGAGCGGGTCAGAGACCCAGTACTTC. Translation: CASKSGSETQYF.

V usage is TRBV28 and J usage is TRBJ1-1; 8 nucleotides line up with TRBD1. The CDR3 consists of 15 residues. The germline V gene has CDR1 MDHEN and CDR2 SYDVKM. The V and J ends lost 5 bases and 1 base, in that order; junction bases with no gene match: 6. CDR3 DNA: TGTGCCAGCAGTCCGCCCCAGGGGGCGAACACTGAAGCTTTCTTT. Translation gives CASSPPQGANTEAFF.

The J gene is TRBJ2-1, the V gene TRBV3-1 (or the pseudogene TRBV3-2), with 9 bases matching TRBD2. The length of the CDR3 is 17 residues. V lost 0 bases, J lost 2 bases, and 5 bases stayed unmatched. The germline V gene has CDR1 LGHDT and CDR2 YNNKEL (reference sequence). The CDR3 loop is CASSQDPSSGAYNEQFF. In DNA form, the CDR3 reads TGTGCCAGCAGCCAAGACCCCTCTAGCGGGGCCTACAATGAGCAGTTCTTC.

The chain has TRBV7-9 and TRBJ2-1; D perhaps matches TRBD1 (5 bases). Per germline, CDR1 SEHNR and CDR2 FQNEAQ (reference sequence). With 1 base removed from V and 7 bases from J, the gap between germline ends came to 11 bases. The CDR3 has 14 residues. CDR3 protein: CASSLESRQNEQFF. Here the CDR3 DNA reads TGTGCCAGCAGCTTAGAGAGTCGACAGAATGAGCAGTTCTTC.

This chain links TRBV7-2 with TRBJ2-3; 7 bases are a match to TRBD1. CDR3 length equals 11 residues. V gave up 5 bases and J gave up 10 bases; unmatched junction bases: 3. The germline CDR1 and CDR2 sequences are SGHTA and FQGNSA. CDR3 region: CASSIGTAQYF. DNA of the CDR3: TGTGCCAGCAGCATCGGGACAGCGCAGTATTTT.

The chain joins TRBV27 to TRBJ2-7, with unresolved D. CDR3 length equals 12 residues. CDR1 is MNHEY and CDR2 is SMNVEV in the germline V gene (reference sequence). Trimming shortened V by 2 bases and J by 2 bases, and 4 bases separated the two germline ends. The CDR3 nucleotides read TGTGCCAGCAGTTTAACTACCTACGAGCAGTACGTC. Translated, it gives CASSLTTYEQYV.